Listed below are T cell receptor beta chains from one sample, sequenced in a study of blood T cell repertoires in COVID-19. The method was immunoSEQ multiplex PCR; TCRdb's version includes in-frame clones alone and lacks a portion of them. The sample holds hundreds of thousands of clones; 82% are singletons and the top ten take about 3.8%. Sequenced material: peripheral blood. The origin of the receptors is a woman of 80 years or more with acute or convalescent COVID-19. CDR3s include the opening cysteine and the closing phenylalanine or tryptophan. D genes are given only for firm matches. Size is stated for part of the rows, as once, few or many counts, or as a class when the clone is expanded.

j_call d_call clone_size v_call cdr3_nt cdr3_aa
TRBJ2-5 TRBD2 NA TRBV5-6 TGTGCCAGCAGCTGGTTAACGGGACTAGCGGGGAAAGAGACCCAGTACTTC CASSWLTGLAGKETQYF
TRBJ2-7 TRBD2 NA TRBV5-1 TGCGCCAGCAGCTCATCTAGCGGGGGAAACGGAGAGCAGTACTTC CASSSSSGGNGEQYF
TRBJ2-7 TRBD1 NA TRBV6-5 TGTGCCAGCAGTTACTCTAGGGGGCGGGAGCAGTACTTC CASSYSRGREQYF
TRBJ2-3 TRBD2 NA TRBV7-3 TGTGCCAGCAGCTTACGACTAGCGGGGAGCACAGATACGCAGTATTTT CASSLRLAGSTDTQYF
TRBJ1-1 NA NA TRBV5-1 TGCGCCAGCAACGACAGAATGAACACTGAAGCTTTCTTT CASNDRMNTEAFF
TRBJ1-3 TRBD1 NA TRBV5-1 TGCGCCAGCAGCTTGGGTGACAGGGATGGAAACACCATATATTTT CASSLGDRDGNTIYF
TRBJ2-5 TRBD2 NA TRBV3-1/TRBV3-2 TGTGCCAGCAGCTTCCGACTAGCGGGGGGGAAAGAGACCCAGTACTTC CASSFRLAGGKETQYF
TRBJ1-4 TRBD1 NA TRBV6-5 TGTGCCAGCAGTTCCGGACAGGTCGCTGAAAAACTGTTTTTT CASSSGQVAEKLFF
TRBJ1-6 TRBD1 NA TRBV5-6 TGTGCCAGCAGCCTCAATTCCCCAGGGGGAAATTCACCCCTCCACTTT CASSLNSPGGNSPLHF
TRBJ1-1 NA NA TRBV9 TGTGCCAGCAGCGCCGAGGGGGGGCTAGCTTTCTTT CASSAEGGLAFF
TRBJ2-7 TRBD1 NA TRBV18 TGTGCCAGCTCACCAGGACAGGGGGCATCCTACGAGCAGTACTTC CASSPGQGASYEQYF
TRBJ1-2 NA few TRBV19 TGTGCCAGCAAGAACAGGGAAGGCTATGGCTACACCTTC CASKNREGYGYTF
TRBJ2-2 NA NA TRBV28 TGTGCCAGCACCCCCTTAGGGGGGGACCACGGGGAGCTGTTTTTT CASTPLGGDHGELFF
TRBJ2-7 TRBD1 NA TRBV5-5 TGTGCCAGCAGCTTGGCCGCGCGGCAGGGGGACTACGAGCAGTACTTC CASSLAARQGDYEQYF
TRBJ1-3 NA NA TRBV12-3/TRBV12-4 TGTGCCAGCAGTAAGAGTGGAAACACCATATATTTT CASSKSGNTIYF
TRBJ2-2 NA NA TRBV6-1 TGTGCCAGCAGTGAATTGGTCAGGGTGTCCGGGGAGCTGTTTTTT CASSELVRVSGELFF
TRBJ1-6 NA few TRBV5-6 TGTGCCAGCACCCAAGGGGTTAATTCACCCCTCCACTTT CASTQGVNSPLHF
TRBJ2-7 TRBD1 NA TRBV3-1/TRBV3-2 TGTGCCAGCAGCCAAGATCGAGTCAGGGGGTCAGGCGAGCAGTACTTC CASSQDRVRGSGEQYF
TRBJ1-2 NA NA TRBV4-1 TGCGCCAGCAGCCAAGGAGAAGAAGTTATCTATGGCTACACCTTC CASSQGEEVIYGYTF
TRBJ1-3 NA NA TRBV3-1/TRBV3-2 TGTGCCAGCAGCTTCGACAGCCTCTCTGGAAACACCATATATTTT CASSFDSLSGNTIYF
TRBJ2-3 TRBD2 many TRBV3-1/TRBV3-2 TGTGCCAGCAGCCAAACGGGGGGGGTTACAGATACGCAGTATTTT CASSQTGGVTDTQYF
TRBJ2-1 TRBD1 once TRBV5-1 TGCGCCAGCAGCCTGAGGACAGGGCGTTCCTACAATGAGCAGTTCTTC CASSLRTGRSYNEQFF
TRBJ1-1 NA NA TRBV7-2 TGTGCCAGCAGCTTAGTCCTCCCGGTCACTGAAGCTTTCTTT CASSLVLPVTEAFF
TRBJ1-6 TRBD1 NA TRBV27 TGTGCCAGCAGTCTGGGACAGGGTGTTCCCCTCCACTTT CASSLGQGVPLHF
TRBJ2-5 NA once TRBV6-2/TRBV6-3 TGTGCCAGCAGTTACCCCGCAGAGGGAGAGACCCAGTACTTC CASSYPAEGETQYF
TRBJ2-2 NA NA TRBV12-3/TRBV12-4 TGTGCCAGCAGTTTTAACGGGGGCGGGGAGCTGTTTTTT CASSFNGGGELFF
TRBJ2-7 NA few TRBV9 TGTGCCAGCAGCGTAGAGGCCAGGGGCGAGCAGTACTTC CASSVEARGEQYF
TRBJ2-2 TRBD1 NA TRBV5-1 TGCGCCAGCAGCTTGGACAGACAGGGGGCATTGAACACCGGGGAGCTGTTTTTT CASSLDRQGALNTGELFF
TRBJ1-3 NA NA TRBV11-3 TGTGCCAGCAGCCCTGGGTACAGGGAGAACACCATATATTTT CASSPGYRENTIYF
TRBJ2-5 TRBD1 NA TRBV11-2 TGTGCCAGCAGGCGCGGGACAGGAGGGTACCAAGAGACCCAGTACTTC CASRRGTGGYQETQYF
TRBJ2-5 NA NA TRBV11-3 TGTGCCAGCAGCCGTCGTCTCGGGACATCCCAAGAGACCCAGTACTTC CASSRRLGTSQETQYF
TRBJ2-6 TRBD1 once TRBV14 TGTGCCAGCAGCACACAACCATTCAGGGGGCTCGTCTCTGGGGCCAACGTCCTGACTTTC CASSTQPFRGLVSGANVLTF
TRBJ1-3 NA NA TRBV2 TGTGCCAGCAGGGGACTTGGAAACACCATATATTTT CASRGLGNTIYF
TRBJ2-1 NA once TRBV7-6 TGTGCCAGCAGCGATGGGGGGGCAGTCGGCTATGAGCAGTTCTTC CASSDGGAVGYEQFF
TRBJ2-1 TRBD2 NA TRBV7-2 TGTGCCAGCAGGTCTAGCGGGGGGACCTACAATGAGCAGTTCTTC CASRSSGGTYNEQFF
TRBJ2-7 NA NA TRBV6-1 TGTGCCAGCAGTGATTATCCCTACGAGCAGTACTTC CASSDYPYEQYF
TRBJ1-5 TRBD1 NA TRBV27 TGTGCCAGCAGATCCTCGGACAGGCAGCCCCAGCATTTT CASRSSDRQPQHF
TRBJ2-7 TRBD2 NA TRBV10-3 TGTGCCATCAGCGGGACTAGCAAGGCCGAGCAGTACTTC CAISGTSKAEQYF
TRBJ1-2 TRBD1 many TRBV19 TGTGCCAGTAGTATACCACAGGGGGCTGTCTATGGCTACACCTTC CASSIPQGAVYGYTF
TRBJ2-2 NA NA TRBV5-4 TGTGCCAGCAGCCACGAGGGGGGGCCTCACACCGGGGAGCTGTTTTTT CASSHEGGPHTGELFF
TRBJ2-7 NA NA TRBV12-3/TRBV12-4 TGTGCCAGCAGTTGGACAGTCACCTACGAGCAGTACTTC CASSWTVTYEQYF
TRBJ1-1 NA NA TRBV6-2/TRBV6-3 TGTGCCAGCAGTTACTCGGACCGCGGGTCGAACACTGAAGCTTTCTTT CASSYSDRGSNTEAFF
TRBJ2-2 NA NA TRBV18 TGTGCCAGCTCAGGAAACAGGGAGATCCCCGGGGAGCTGTTTTTT CASSGNREIPGELFF
TRBJ2-7 TRBD2 NA TRBV2 TGTGCCAGCCACGGGGGGGCTTTTGGCCCCTACGAGCAGTACTTC CASHGGAFGPYEQYF
TRBJ1-5 NA NA TRBV11-2 TGTGCCAGCAGCTTAGATCTGAATCAGCCCCAGCATTTT CASSLDLNQPQHF
TRBJ1-2 NA NA TRBV7-9 TGTGCCAGCAGCTTAGACGGACAGAAAGGCTATGGCTACACCTTC CASSLDGQKGYGYTF
TRBJ2-2 TRBD2 NA TRBV5-4 TGTGCCAGCAGCTACGGAGCGGGGGGGCAGGCCGGGGAGCTATTTTTT CASSYGAGGQAGELFF
TRBJ1-1 NA NA TRBV21-1 TGTGCCAGCAGCAAAGTGGGCAGTGAAGCTTTCTTT CASSKVGSEAFF
TRBJ1-3 NA NA TRBV11-2 TGTGCCAGCAGCTTAGCAGGGGACGGAAACACCATATATTTT CASSLAGDGNTIYF
TRBJ2-7 NA NA TRBV9 TGTGCCAGCAGCGCATACCAACAGTCCTACGAGCAGTACTTC CASSAYQQSYEQYF
TRBJ2-7 TRBD1 NA TRBV11-3 TGTGCCAGCAGCGGACAGGGGAGATCTGCCTACGAGCAGTACTTC CASSGQGRSAYEQYF
TRBJ1-2 NA NA TRBV11-2 TGTGCCAGCAGCTTATCCGGGATAGGGTATGGCTACACCTTC CASSLSGIGYGYTF
TRBJ2-5 TRBD1 NA TRBV27 TGTGCCAGCAGTTTCAGGACAGGGGCCCAAGAGACCCAGTACTTC CASSFRTGAQETQYF